This TCR beta chain was captured in a study of blood T cell repertoires in COVID-19. Libraries were prepared by immunoSEQ multiplex PCR; TCRdb keeps only in-frame clonotypes and omits some of them. The sample has about 160,000 clones; around 81% are singletons. This clone was counted ten times or more. The germline V gene has CDR1 SGHAT and CDR2 FQNNGV. This CDR3 is 18 amino acids long. The V and J ends lost 5 bases and 0 bases, in that order; junction bases with no gene match: 10. The sample consisted of peripheral blood. The clonotype comes from a man aged 55 to 70 with active or convalescent COVID-19. This rearrangement joins TRBV11-2 to TRBJ2-6, with 7 nucleotides matching TRBD1. CDR3 DNA: TGTGCCAGCAGCCCCCGACAGGGAATTGTCTCTGGGGCCAACGTCCTGACTTTC. It translates to CASSPRQGIVSGANVLTF.